This T cell receptor (beta chain) stems from a study of cytomegalovirus exposure and HLA in healthy donors. The PCR ran on 60 Vbeta and 13 Jbeta primers. Some clones are missing from TCRdb's copy, which holds only in-frame ones; the method was immunoSEQ multiplex PCR. The profile shows some 130,000 clones, 75% to 85% of them singletons. CDR1 is LGHNA, CDR2 YNFKEQ, per germline. The CDR3 totals 15 residues. Trimming took 1 base from V and 5 from J; bases not matched to a gene: 2. Study-wide results and caveats: What TCR beta sequences reportedly achieved was accurate prediction of HLA-A and HLA-B alleles in most subjects.

Remarks on this clone: Its antigen is not known.

The TCR sequence derives from a male donor in good health and CMV-seropositive. J is TRBJ2-7 and V is TRBV4-2, with 13 bases lining up with TRBD2. The sample comprised PBMCs. CDR3: CASSQGGTSGNEQYF. In DNA, the CDR3 is TGTGCCAGCAGCCAAGGGGGGACTAGCGGGAACGAGCAGTACTTC.